This T cell receptor (beta chain) appears in the sequencing data of a study of T cells after posttransplantation cyclophosphamide. The related graft donor's blood sample was taken on the day of bone marrow donation. J was trimmed by 7 bases and V by 3 bases; bases with no gene match: 1. In germline, CDR1 is SEHNR, CDR2 FQNEAQ (reference sequence). The CDR3 has 15 residues. Study results and caveats: Donor-recipient repertoire similarity was low at 1-2 months, rising over year one. Recipient CMV seropositivity and CMV reactivation strongly tracked TRB clonality. Skin or GI-infiltrating T cells shared few TRB sequences with blood.

The protocol was immunoSEQ multiplex PCR, while the TCRdb copy is restricted to in-frame clones and leaves out a portion. The repertoire holds some 14,000 clones, roughly 72% seen once, with around 1.2% in the top ten. A note on this clone: The antigen is unknown.

The rearrangement joins TRBV7-9 to TRBJ1-6; 12 nucleotides align to TRBD1. What was sequenced was memory CD4+ T cells sorted from PBMCs. This clonotype originated in a man aged 45-65 years. The CDR3 spells CASSLGQGANSPLHF. CDR3 DNA: TGTGCCAGCAGCTTGGGACAGGGGGCCAATTCACCCCTCCACTTT.